One sample yielded the 3 T cell receptor beta chains listed below, sequenced in a study of shared clonotypes between healthy human individuals. Assay: immunoSEQ multiplex PCR; the TCRdb copy retains only in-frame clones and omits some. In the table there are roughly 2 million clones, 85% to 95% of which are singletons. Sequencing input: naive CD4+ T cells sorted from blood. Stated subset: CD45RA+ positively selected. These receptors were obtained from a young man in good health.

The rearrangement joins TRBV4-1 to TRBJ1-1; D is possibly TRBD1 (5 bases). V was clipped by 3 bases and J by 7 bases, with 18 bases between them. There are 15 residues in the CDR3. Germline CDR1 is MGHRA and CDR2 is YSYEKL. The CDR3 protein is CASSQGSAGSLEAFF. DNA of the CDR3: TGCGCCAGCAGCCAGGGTTCGGCAGGGTCCCTTGAAGCTTTCTTT.

V usage is TRBV7-9 and J usage is TRBJ2-5, with 8 bases that match TRBD2. Germline V gene lookup returns CDR1 SEHNR and CDR2 FQNEAQ (reference sequence). The CDR3 extends over 15 amino acids. V shed 4 bases and J 2 bases; nucleotides not matched to a gene: 6. CDR3 protein: CASSSRGLEQETQYF. DNA of the CDR3: TGTGCCAGCAGCTCGCGGGGACTAGAGCAAGAGACCCAGTACTTC.

This sequence joins TRBV6-6 and TRBJ1-2, with a tentative D call TRBD1 (5 bases). V was shortened by 7 bases and J by 6 bases, with 15 bases between the two germline ends. The CDR3 runs 13 residues. Germline V gene lookup returns CDR1 MNHNY and CDR2 SVGAGI (reference sequence). The CDR3 reads CASKMAGNDGYTF. Written as DNA, the CDR3 is TGTGCCAGCAAAATGGCAGGGAACGATGGCTACACCTTC.